The 23 T cell receptor beta chains presented below share a single source sample, sequenced in a study of T cell repertoires in cytomegalovirus infection. TCRdb recomputed calls from the reads with MiXCR, one row per CDR3 protein. The table includes 560,000 or so distinct CDR3 sequences, 15% to 20% detected once. Sequencing was performed on CD8+ T cells from PBMCs. Receptors originate from a human donor in good health (CMV status not recorded). Some clones in this sample may be carry-over from other donors' samples.

Ten or more counts support this clonotype. The genes are TRBV7-9 and TRBJ1-1, with D possibly matching TRBD1 (5 bases). Germline loops: CDR1 SEHNR, CDR2 FQNEAQ (reference sequence). V gave up 2 bases and J gave up 7 bases, with 11 bases separating them. CDR3 length: 13 residues. CDR3 nucleotides: TGTGCCAGCAGCTTACCTCTGGGGGATGAAGCTTTCTTT. It translates to CASSLPLGDEAFF.

This clonotype was observed many times. The chain is built from TRBV12-3 or TRBV12-4 and TRBJ2-6; D not certain. Trimming took 5 bases from V and 0 from J, leaving 11 bases between them. The CDR3 covers 16 residues. CDR3 loop: CASSQTQTSGANVLTF. The CDR3 region has the DNA TGTGCCAGCAGTCAAACACAGACCTCTGGGGCCAACGTCCTGACTTTC.

This clonotype was seen repeatedly, ten times or more. The chain links TRBV6-6 to TRBJ2-4; 11 bases are a match to TRBD2. The J segment lost 6 bases and the V segment lost 0 bases, leaving 4 bases of the junction unmatched. The germline CDR1 and CDR2 sequences are MNHNY and SVGAGI (reference sequence). The CDR3 runs to 16 residues. The CDR3 loop reads CASSYSTSGVGNIQYF. The CDR3 DNA reads TGTGCCAGCAGTTACTCGACTAGCGGGGTGGGAAACATTCAGTACTTC.

On this clonotype itself: One base away lies a much larger clone, so this may be a sequencing read error. The chain is built from TRBV28 and TRBJ2-3, with 9 bases aligning to TRBD2. The CDR3 has 16 residues. J lost 0 bases, V lost 10 bases, and 11 bases had no gene match. Germline V lookup: CDR1 MDHEN, CDR2 SYDVKM. For the CDR3, the DNA is TGTGCCAACATGCCGAGACTAGCGGCTAGCACAGATACGCAGTATTTT. Amino acid sequence: CANMPRLAASTDTQYF.

This clonotype was observed a handful of times. The rearrangement links TRBV27 to TRBJ1-2; 7 nucleotides agree with TRBD1. Germline values: CDR1 MNHEY, CDR2 SMNVEV (reference sequence). The CDR3 contains 14 residues. Trimming removed 6 bases from V and 2 bases from J; junction bases left unmatched: 6. CDR3 DNA: TGTGCCAGCAGGAGGGACAGCCCGAACTATGGCTACACCTTC. Its translation is CASRRDSPNYGYTF.

The V call is TRBV5-1, the J call TRBJ2-5; D gene ambiguous. The V gene lost 2 bases and the J gene lost 5 bases, with 13 bases spanning the gap. CDR1 is SGHRS, CDR2 YFSETQ, per germline. The CDR3 has 14 residues. CDR3 sequence reads: CASSFLELPETQYF. Written as DNA, the CDR3 is TGCGCCAGCAGCTTCTTGGAGCTCCCGGAGACCCAGTACTTC.

The V call is TRBV14, the J call TRBJ2-3; 7 nucleotides align to TRBD1. The CDR3 sequence is 18 residues long. Germline CDR1 is SGHDN and CDR2 is FVKESK. V shed 0 bases and J 3 bases; nucleotides not matched to a gene: 12. CDR3 DNA sequence: TGTGCCAGCAGCCAAGACGTTGGCGACAGGGTTGTAACAGATACGCAGTATTTT. It codes for CASSQDVGDRVVTDTQYF.

This clonotype showed up many times. V is TRBV2 and J is TRBJ2-1; 13 bases match TRBD2. The V gene end was trimmed by 6 bases and the J gene end by 12 bases; junction bases not matched to a gene: 5. CDR1 and CDR2 from the germline V gene are SNHLY and FYNNEI. CDR3 length: 13 residues. In nucleotides, the CDR3 is TGTGCCAGCAGGGGGACTAGCGGGATATGGCAGTTCTTC. The encoded protein is CASRGTSGIWQFF.

J is TRBJ2-7 and V is TRBV28; perhaps TRBD2 as D (5 bases). Deletions cut 1 base from V and 4 bases from J, with 17 bases between. Germline lookup yields CDR1 MDHEN and CDR2 SYDVKM. The CDR3 consists of 16 residues. CDR3 sequence reads: CASSLFTGSSTYEQYF. The CDR3 DNA sequence: TGTGCCAGCAGTTTATTTACGGGGTCGTCCACATACGAGCAGTACTTC. Filled out from reference TRBV28 and TRBJ2-7, the complete variable domain reads DVKVTQSSRYLVKRTGEKVFLECVQDMDHENMFWYRQDPGLGLRLIYFSYDVKMKEKGDIPEGYSVSREKKERFSLILESASTNQTSMYLCASSLFTGSSTYEQYFGPGTRLTVT.

At least ten counts were recorded for this clonotype. V and J are TRBV6-1 and TRBJ1-1, with TRBD1 identical over 9 bases. Unmatched junction bases numbered 12, after V lost 6 bases and J lost 10 bases. Looked up from germline, CDR1 is MNHNS and CDR2 is SASEGT. The CDR3 spans 14 residues. The CDR3, as DNA: TGTGCCAGCAGCGGCAGGGGCGCGGGACAGGGAGCTTTCTTT. As protein: CASSGRGAGQGAFF.

This clonotype was counted at least ten times. CDR3 coding DNA: TGTGCCAGCAGTGAAGACCTTCGGGGACCGGGACTAGTAGTCGAGCAGTACTTC. Translation: CASSEDLRGPGLVVEQYF. The V gene is TRBV28, the J gene TRBJ2-7, with 8 bases fitting TRBD2. In germline, CDR1 is MDHEN, CDR2 SYDVKM. The V segment lost 5 bases and the J segment 6 bases; nucleotides outside the gene matches: 21. This CDR3 region has 18 residues.

This clonotype was counted many times. This chain uses TRBV4-2 with TRBJ1-1, with D unclear. The V and J ends lost 3 bases and 4 bases respectively, with 12 bases between them. CDR3 length: 14 residues. Germline CDR1 reads LGHNA; CDR2 reads YNFKEQ. CDR3 sequence reads: CASSHNNRGTEAFF. The CDR3 region has the DNA TGTGCCAGCAGCCATAATAACAGAGGCACTGAAGCTTTCTTT.

At least ten counts were recorded for this clonotype. This chain links TRBV7-3 with TRBJ1-2; the match to TRBD1 covers 7 bases. The CDR3 runs 15 residues. Germline-derived CDR1 and CDR2 are SGHTA and FQGTGA. J lost 2 bases, V lost 1 base, and 4 bases had no gene match. CDR3 DNA: TGTGCCAGCAGCTTAAATCGACAGGGCAACTATGGCTACACCTTC. Translation gives CASSLNRQGNYGYTF. Variable domain in full (rest from reference TRBV7-3 and TRBJ1-2): GAGVSQTPSNKVTEKGKYVELRCDPISGHTALYWYRQSLGQGPEFLIYFQGTGAADDSGLPNDRFFAVRPEGSVSTLKIQRTERGDSAVYLCASSLNRQGNYGYTFGSGTRLTVV.

A few counts support this clonotype. V usage is TRBV5-4 and J usage is TRBJ2-3, with 7 bases that match TRBD2. Unmatched junction bases numbered 6, after V lost 0 bases and J lost 5 bases. Germline assignment: CDR1 SGHNT and CDR2 YYREEE (reference sequence). CDR3 size: 15 residues. CDR3 DNA sequence: TGTGCCAGCAGCTTGGTCCGGGAGGCGGAAGATACGCAGTATTTT. Protein: CASSLVREAEDTQYF.

The rearrangement uses TRBV10-3 and TRBJ2-7, with 7 bases fitting TRBD1. The CDR3 is 15 residues long. CDR1 is ENHRY and CDR2 is SYGVKD in the germline V gene. Trimming took 7 bases from V and 11 from J; bases not matched to a gene: 20. The CDR3 DNA is TGTGCCATCACCTACAGGGGACAGTCCACCGATGGGGAGTACTTC. It yields the protein CAITYRGQSTDGEYF.

This clonotype has a handful of counts. The chain combines TRBV14 with TRBJ2-7; D not certain. V was pared by 3 bases and J by 7 bases, with 13 bases between. The CDR3 spans 13 residues. Germline assignment: CDR1 SGHDN and CDR2 FVKESK. CDR3 amino acids: CASSQVNPSEQYF. The CDR3 bases are TGTGCCAGCAGCCAGGTAAACCCCTCGGAGCAGTACTTC.

This clonotype was found a few times. The rearrangement joins TRBV20-1 to TRBJ2-1, with no clear D. The germline V and J ends were trimmed by 5 bases and 4 bases, with 6 bases remaining between them. CDR1 DFQATT and CDR2 SNEGSKA come from the germline V gene (reference sequence). The CDR3 has 11 residues. CDR3 nucleotide sequence: TGCAGTGCTCACCTTTACAATGAGCAGTTCTTC. Protein: CSAHLYNEQFF.

This clonotype was seen only a few times. The chain carries TRBV19 and TRBJ1-5; D possibly corresponds to TRBD1 (6 bases). Deletions cut 5 bases from V and 3 bases from J, with 14 bases between. Per germline, CDR1 LNHDA and CDR2 SQIVND (reference sequence). This CDR3 has 15 residues. CDR3 coding DNA: TGTGCCAGTAGTGGTGGGCAGGGACACAATCAGCCCCAGCATTTT. Encoded protein: CASSGGQGHNQPQHF.

CDR3 in amino acids: CASRGQGPEGEQYF. The CDR3, as DNA: TGCGCCAGCAGGGGACAGGGTCCCGAGGGGGAGCAGTACTTC. V gene TRBV4-1 combines with J gene TRBJ2-7; 9 positions match TRBD1. The germline CDR1 and CDR2 sequences are MGHRA and YSYEKL. The CDR3 totals 14 residues. J lost 7 bases, V lost 6 bases, and 10 bases had no gene match.

The chain carries TRBV9 and TRBJ1-2, with D perhaps TRBD1 (6 bases). Germline V lookup: CDR1 SGDLS, CDR2 YYNGEE. This CDR3 is 16 amino acids long. Trimming removed 2 bases at V and 7 bases at J, with 21 bases between. CDR3: CASSVGAETLLSGYTF. CDR3 DNA: TGTGCCAGCAGCGTGGGGGCAGAAACCCTTCTCAGTGGCTACACCTTC.

On this clonotype: The CDR3 ends on some other residue instead of the conserved phenylalanine or tryptophan, so this is likely a read error. The V gene is TRBV6-2 or TRBV6-3, the J gene TRBJ2-1; D remains unclear. Germline V lookup: CDR1 MNHEY, CDR2 SVGEGT. Trimming shortened V by 5 bases and J by 4 bases, and 18 bases separated the two germline ends. This CDR3 is built from 16 residues. CDR3 in DNA: TGTGCCAGCAGTGAAGGGTTGTCAGCCATTTACAATGAGCAGTTCTTA. Translated: CASSEGLSAIYNEQFL.

In this sample, this clonotype turned up many times. The chain recombines TRBV7-2 with TRBJ2-7; 10 bases match TRBD2. The V segment lost 7 bases and the J segment 3 bases; nucleotides outside the gene matches: 3. Germline values: CDR1 SGHTA, CDR2 FQGNSA. CDR3 length equals 13 residues. CDR3 amino acids: CASTPSGSYEQYF. The CDR3 region has the DNA TGTGCCAGCACCCCTAGCGGGAGCTACGAGCAGTACTTC.

The J gene is TRBJ2-3, the V gene TRBV6-1; TRBD2 matches at 9 bases. V lost 7 bases and J lost 5; bases outside the gene matches: 10. Germline CDR1 and CDR2: MNHNS and SASEGT. This CDR3 is built from 15 residues. CDR3 sequence: CASTKGLATVDTQYF. Written as DNA, the CDR3 is TGTGCCAGCACCAAGGGACTAGCCACCGTAGATACGCAGTATTTT.